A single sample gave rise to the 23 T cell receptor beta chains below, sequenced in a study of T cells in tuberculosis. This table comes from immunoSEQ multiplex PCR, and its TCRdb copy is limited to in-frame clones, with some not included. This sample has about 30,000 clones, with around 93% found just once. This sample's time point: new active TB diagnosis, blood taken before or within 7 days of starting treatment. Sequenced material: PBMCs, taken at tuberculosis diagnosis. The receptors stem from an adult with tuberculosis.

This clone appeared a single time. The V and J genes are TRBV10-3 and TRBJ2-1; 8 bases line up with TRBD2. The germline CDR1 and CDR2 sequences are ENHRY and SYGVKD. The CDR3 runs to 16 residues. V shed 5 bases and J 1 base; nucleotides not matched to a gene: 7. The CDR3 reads CAISPSGGPSYNEQFF. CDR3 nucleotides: TGTGCCATCAGTCCAAGCGGGGGCCCTTCCTACAATGAGCAGTTCTTC.

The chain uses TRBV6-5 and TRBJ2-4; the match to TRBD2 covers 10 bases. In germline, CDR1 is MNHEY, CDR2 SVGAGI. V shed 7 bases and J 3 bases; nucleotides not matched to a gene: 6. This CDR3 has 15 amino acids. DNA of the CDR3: TGTGCCAGCAAGGGAGCGGGGGGGGGCAAAAACATTCAGTACTTC. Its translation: CASKGAGGGKNIQYF.

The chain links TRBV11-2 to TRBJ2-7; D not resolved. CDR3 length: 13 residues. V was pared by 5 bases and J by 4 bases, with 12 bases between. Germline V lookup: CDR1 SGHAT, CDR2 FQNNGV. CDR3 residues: CASSPLDRYEQYV. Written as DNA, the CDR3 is TGTGCCAGCAGCCCTCTAGACCGGTACGAGCAGTACGTC.

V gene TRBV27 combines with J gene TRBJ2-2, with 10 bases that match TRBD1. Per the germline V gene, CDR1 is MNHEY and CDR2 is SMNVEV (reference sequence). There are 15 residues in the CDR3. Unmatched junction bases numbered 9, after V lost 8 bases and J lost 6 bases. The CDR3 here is CASGRGTGVAGELFF. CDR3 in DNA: TGTGCCAGCGGTCGTGGGACAGGGGTTGCCGGGGAGCTGTTTTTT.

The CDR3 region is CASSFDRGTGNTIYF. CDR3 DNA sequence: TGTGCCAGCTCATTCGACAGGGGCACTGGAAACACCATATATTTT. V is TRBV18 and J is TRBJ1-3; 8 bases map to TRBD1. V shed 5 bases and J 2 bases; nucleotides not matched to a gene: 5. Germline V gene lookup returns CDR1 KGHSH and CDR2 LQKENI. There are 15 residues in the CDR3. Filled out from reference TRBV18 and TRBJ1-3, the complete variable domain reads NAGVMQNPRHLVRRRGQEARLRCSPMKGHSHVYWYRQLPEEGLKFMVYLQKENIIDESGMPKERFSAEFPKEGPSILRIQQVVRGDSAAYFCASSFDRGTGNTIYFGEGSWLTVV.

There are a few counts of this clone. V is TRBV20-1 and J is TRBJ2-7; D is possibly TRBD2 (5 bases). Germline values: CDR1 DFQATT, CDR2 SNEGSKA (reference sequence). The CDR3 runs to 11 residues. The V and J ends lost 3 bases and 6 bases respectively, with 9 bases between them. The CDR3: CSARGRSEQYF. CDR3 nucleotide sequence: TGCAGTGCTAGGGGGAGATCCGAGCAGTACTTC.

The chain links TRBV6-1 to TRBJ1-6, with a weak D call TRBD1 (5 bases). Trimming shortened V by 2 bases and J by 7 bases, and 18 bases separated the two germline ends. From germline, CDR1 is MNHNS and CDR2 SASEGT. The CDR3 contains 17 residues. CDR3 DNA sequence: TGTGCCAGCAGTGAACAGGGATCGGGTACTTGGAATTCACCCCTCCACTTT. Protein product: CASSEQGSGTWNSPLHF.

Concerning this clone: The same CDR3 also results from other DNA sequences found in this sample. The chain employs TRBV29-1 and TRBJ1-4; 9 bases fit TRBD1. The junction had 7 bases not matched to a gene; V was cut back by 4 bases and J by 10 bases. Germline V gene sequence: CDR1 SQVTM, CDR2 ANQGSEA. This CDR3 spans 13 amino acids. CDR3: CSVGQGEPAKLFF. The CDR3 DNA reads TGCAGCGTTGGACAGGGGGAACCGGCAAAACTGTTTTTT.

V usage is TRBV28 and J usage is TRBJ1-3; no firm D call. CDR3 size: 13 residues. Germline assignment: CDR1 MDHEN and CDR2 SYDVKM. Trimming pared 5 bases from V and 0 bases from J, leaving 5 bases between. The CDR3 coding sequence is TGTGCCAGCAGTGAGGTCTCTGGAAACACCATATATTTT. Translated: CASSEVSGNTIYF.

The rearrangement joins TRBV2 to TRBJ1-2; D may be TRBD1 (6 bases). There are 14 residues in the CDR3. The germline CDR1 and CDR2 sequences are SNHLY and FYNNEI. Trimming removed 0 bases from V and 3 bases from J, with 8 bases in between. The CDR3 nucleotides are TGTGCCAGCAGTGAAGCGGGGACACACTATGGCTACACCTTC. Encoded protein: CASSEAGTHYGYTF.

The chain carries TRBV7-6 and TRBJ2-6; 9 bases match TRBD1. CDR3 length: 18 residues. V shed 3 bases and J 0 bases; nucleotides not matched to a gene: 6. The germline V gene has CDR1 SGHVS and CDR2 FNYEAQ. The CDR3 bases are TGTGCCAGCAGCTTCCCGGGACAGGGAGTCTCTGGGGCCAACGTCCTGACTTTC. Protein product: CASSFPGQGVSGANVLTF.

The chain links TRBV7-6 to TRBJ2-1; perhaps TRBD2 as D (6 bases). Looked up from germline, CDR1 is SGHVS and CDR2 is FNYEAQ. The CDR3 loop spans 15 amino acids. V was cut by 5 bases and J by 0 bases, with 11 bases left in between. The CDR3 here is CASSRGTGSYNEQFF. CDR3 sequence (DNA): TGTGCCAGCAGCCGTGGGACTGGCTCCTACAATGAGCAGTTCTTC. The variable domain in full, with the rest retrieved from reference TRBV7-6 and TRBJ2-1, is GAGVSQSPRYKVTKRGQDVALRCDPISGHVSLYWYRQALGQGPEFLTYFNYEAQQDKSGLPNDRFSAERPEGSISTLTIQRTEQRDSAMYRCASSRGTGSYNEQFFGPGTRLTVL.

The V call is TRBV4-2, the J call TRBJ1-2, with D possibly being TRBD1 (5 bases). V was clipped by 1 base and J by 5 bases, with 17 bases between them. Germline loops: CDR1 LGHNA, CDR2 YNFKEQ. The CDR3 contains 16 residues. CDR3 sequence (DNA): TGTGCCAGCAGCCAAGTACGCGACAGAGCCCTTTATGGCTACACCTTC. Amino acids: CASSQVRDRALYGYTF.

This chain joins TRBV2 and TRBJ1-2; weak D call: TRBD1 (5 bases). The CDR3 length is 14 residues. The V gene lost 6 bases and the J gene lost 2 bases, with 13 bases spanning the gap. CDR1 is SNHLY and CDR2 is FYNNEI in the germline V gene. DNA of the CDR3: TGTGCCAGCAGCGACTCAGGGTCCAACTATGGCTACACCTTC. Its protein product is CASSDSGSNYGYTF. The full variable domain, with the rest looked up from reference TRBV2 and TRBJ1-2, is EPEVTQTPSHQVTQMGQEVILRCVPISNHLYFYWYRQILGQKVEFLVSFYNNEISEKSEIFDDQFSVERPDGSNFTLKIRSTKLEDSAMYFCASSDSGSNYGYTFGSGTRLTVV.

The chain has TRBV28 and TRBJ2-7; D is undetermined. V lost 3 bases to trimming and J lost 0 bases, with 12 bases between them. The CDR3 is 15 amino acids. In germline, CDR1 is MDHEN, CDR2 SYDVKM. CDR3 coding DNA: TGTGCCAGCAGTTTGGGCAGCAAAAGCTCCTACGAGCAGTACGTC. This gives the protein CASSLGSKSSYEQYV.

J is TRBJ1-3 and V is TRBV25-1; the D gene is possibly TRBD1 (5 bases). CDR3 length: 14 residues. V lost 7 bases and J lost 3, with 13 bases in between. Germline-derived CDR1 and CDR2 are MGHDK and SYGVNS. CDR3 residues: CASTHTGVGNTIYF. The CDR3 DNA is TGTGCCAGCACCCACACAGGCGTTGGAAACACCATATATTTT.

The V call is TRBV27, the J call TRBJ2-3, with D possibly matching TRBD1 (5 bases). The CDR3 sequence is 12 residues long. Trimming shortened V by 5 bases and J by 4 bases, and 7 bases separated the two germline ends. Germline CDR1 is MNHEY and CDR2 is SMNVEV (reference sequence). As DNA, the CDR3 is TGTGCCAGCAGTGCAGGGTCAGATACGCAGTATTTT. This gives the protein CASSAGSDTQYF.

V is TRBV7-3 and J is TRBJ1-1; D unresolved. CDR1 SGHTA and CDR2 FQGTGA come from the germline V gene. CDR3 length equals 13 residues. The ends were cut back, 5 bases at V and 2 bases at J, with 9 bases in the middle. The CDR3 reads CASSASVNTEAFF. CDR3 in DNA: TGTGCCAGCAGCGCGAGTGTCAACACTGAAGCTTTCTTT.

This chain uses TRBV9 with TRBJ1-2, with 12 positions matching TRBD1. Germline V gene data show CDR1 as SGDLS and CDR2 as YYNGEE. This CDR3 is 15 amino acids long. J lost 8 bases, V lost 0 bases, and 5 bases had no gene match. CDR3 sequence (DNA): TGTGCCAGCAGCGTAGGGGGACAGGGGGCGGCCGGCTACACCTTC. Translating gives CASSVGGQGAAGYTF.

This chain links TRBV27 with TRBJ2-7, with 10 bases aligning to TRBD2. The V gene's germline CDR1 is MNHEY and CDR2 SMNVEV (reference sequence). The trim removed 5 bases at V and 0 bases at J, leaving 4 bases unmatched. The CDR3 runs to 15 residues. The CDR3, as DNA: TGTGCCAGCAGTAGGTCTAGCGGGAGCTCCTACGAGCAGTACGTC. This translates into CASSRSSGSSYEQYV.

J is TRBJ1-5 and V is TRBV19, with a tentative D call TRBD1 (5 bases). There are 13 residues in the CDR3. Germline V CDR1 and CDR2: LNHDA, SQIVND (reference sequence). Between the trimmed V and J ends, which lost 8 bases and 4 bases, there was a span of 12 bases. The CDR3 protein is CASGQTENQPQHF. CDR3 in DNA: TGTGCCAGTGGGCAGACAGAGAATCAGCCCCAGCATTTT.

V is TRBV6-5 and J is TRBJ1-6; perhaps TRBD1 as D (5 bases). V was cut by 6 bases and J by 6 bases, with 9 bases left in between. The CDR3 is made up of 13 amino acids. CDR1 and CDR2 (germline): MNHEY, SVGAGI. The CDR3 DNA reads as TGTGCCAGCAGACGGGACTCTAATTCACCCCTCCACTTT. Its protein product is CASRRDSNSPLHF.

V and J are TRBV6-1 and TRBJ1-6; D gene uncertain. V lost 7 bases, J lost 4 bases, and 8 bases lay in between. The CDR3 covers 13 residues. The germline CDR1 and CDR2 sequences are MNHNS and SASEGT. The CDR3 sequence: CASNHRYNSPLHF. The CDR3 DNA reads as TGTGCCAGCAACCATCGGTATAATTCACCCCTCCACTTT.